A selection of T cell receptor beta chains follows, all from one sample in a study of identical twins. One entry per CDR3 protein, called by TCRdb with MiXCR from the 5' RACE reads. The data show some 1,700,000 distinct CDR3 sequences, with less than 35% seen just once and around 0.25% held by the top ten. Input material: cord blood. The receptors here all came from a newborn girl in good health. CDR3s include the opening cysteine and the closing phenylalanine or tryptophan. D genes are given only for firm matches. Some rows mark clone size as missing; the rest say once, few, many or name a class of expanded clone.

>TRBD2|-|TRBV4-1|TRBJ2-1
CASSQALSGGLYNEQFF
TGCGCCAGCAGCCAAGCCTTAAGCGGGGGGCTCTACAATGAGCAGTTCTTC
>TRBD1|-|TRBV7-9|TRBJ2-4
CASSLVTGGFYNEQYF
TGTGCCAGCAGCTTGGTTACAGGGGGATTTTACAATGAGCAGTACTTC
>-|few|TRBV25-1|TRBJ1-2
CASSDGVVYGYTF
TGTGCCAGCAGTGACGGGGTAGTGTATGGCTACACCTTC
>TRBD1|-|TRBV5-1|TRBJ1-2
CASSGDRGHGYTF
TGCGCCAGCAGCGGAGACAGGGGCCATGGCTACACCTTC
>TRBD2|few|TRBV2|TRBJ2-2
CASTSGRMRGELFF
TGTGCCAGTACTAGCGGGAGAATGAGAGGGGAGCTGTTTTTT
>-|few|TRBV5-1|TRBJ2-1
CASSLSAANEQFF
TGCGCCAGCAGCTTGTCTGCAGCCAATGAGCAGTTCTTC
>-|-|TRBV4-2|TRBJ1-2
CASSHGGTYYGYTF
TGTGCCAGCAGCCACGGCGGTACGTACTATGGCTACACCTTC
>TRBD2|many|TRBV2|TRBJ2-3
CASTSLAGLTDTQYF
TGTGCCAGCACTTCACTAGCGGGCCTCACAGATACGCAGTATTTT
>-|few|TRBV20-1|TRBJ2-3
CSAREGGDTFTDTQYF
TGCAGTGCTAGAGAGGGAGGGGACACCTTCACAGATACGCAGTATTTT
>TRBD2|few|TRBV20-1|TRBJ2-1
CSARSGRASEQFF
TGCAGTGCTCGTAGCGGGAGAGCTAGTGAGCAGTTCTTC
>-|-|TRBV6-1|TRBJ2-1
CASRRSGPNEQFF
TGTGCCAGCAGACGATCTGGGCCCAATGAGCAGTTCTTC
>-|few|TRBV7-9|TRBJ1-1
CASSLGEGGAFF
TGTGCCAGCAGCTTAGGGGAGGGAGGAGCTTTCTTT
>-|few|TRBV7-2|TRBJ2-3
CASSLSVAGDTQYF
TGTGCCAGCAGCTTGAGTGTAGCAGGAGATACGCAGTATTTT
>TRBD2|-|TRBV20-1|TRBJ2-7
CSARDPGLAYNEQYF
TGCAGTGCTAGAGACCCGGGACTAGCCTACAATGAGCAGTACTTC
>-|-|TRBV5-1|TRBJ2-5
CASSLGEPEETQYF
TGCGCCAGCAGCTTGGGGGAGCCGGAAGAGACCCAGTACTTC
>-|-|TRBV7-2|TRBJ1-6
CASSRYEGSSYNSPLHF
TGTGCCAGCAGCCGCTACGAGGGGAGCTCCTATAATTCACCCCTCCACTTT
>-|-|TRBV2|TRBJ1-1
CASSERRQGGLATEAFF
TGTGCCAGCAGTGAACGTCGTCAGGGAGGGTTAGCCACTGAAGCTTTCTTT
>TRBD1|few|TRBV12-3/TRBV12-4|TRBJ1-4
CASSLIRGENNEKLFF
TGTGCCAGCAGTTTAATCAGGGGGGAAAATAATGAAAAACTGTTTTTT
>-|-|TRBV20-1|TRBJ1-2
CRGTVGVGPNYGYTF
TGCAGGGGGACCGTAGGGGTCGGGCCAAACTATGGCTACACCTTC
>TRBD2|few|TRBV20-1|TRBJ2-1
CSAREVHYAGAGNEQFF
TGCAGTGCTAGAGAAGTCCACTATGCGGGAGCTGGGAATGAGCAGTTCTTC
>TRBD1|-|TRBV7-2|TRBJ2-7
CASSLYYRTGDYEQYF
TGTGCCAGCAGCTTATACTACCGGACAGGGGACTACGAGCAGTACTTC
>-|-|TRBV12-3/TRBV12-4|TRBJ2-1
CASRSPQGYYDEQFF
TGTGCCAGCAGATCCCCCCAGGGGTATTACGATGAGCAGTTCTTC
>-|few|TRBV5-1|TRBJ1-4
CASSLGTGSRNEKLFF
TGCGCCAGCAGCTTGGGGACGGGCAGCCGTAATGAAAAACTGTTTTTT
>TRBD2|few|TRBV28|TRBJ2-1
CASSLIAGESSYNEQFF
TGTGCCAGCAGCCTTATAGCGGGAGAGAGCTCCTACAATGAGCAGTTCTTC
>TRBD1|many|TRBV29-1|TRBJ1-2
CSTKDRENYGYTF
TGCAGTACTAAAGACAGGGAAAACTATGGCTACACCTTC
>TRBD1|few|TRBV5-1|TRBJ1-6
CASSLVPLYDRVNSPLHF
TGCGCCAGCAGCTTGGTCCCCCTTTACGACAGGGTAAATTCACCCCTCCACTTT
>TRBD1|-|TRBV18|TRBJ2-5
CASSYRGSGETQYF
TGTGCCAGCTCATACAGGGGCAGTGGAGAGACCCAGTACTTC
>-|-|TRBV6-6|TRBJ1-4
CASQSNEKLFF
TGTGCCAGCCAGTCTAATGAAAAACTGTTTTTT
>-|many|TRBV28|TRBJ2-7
CASRLHYEQYF
TGTGCCAGCAGACTCCACTACGAGCAGTACTTC